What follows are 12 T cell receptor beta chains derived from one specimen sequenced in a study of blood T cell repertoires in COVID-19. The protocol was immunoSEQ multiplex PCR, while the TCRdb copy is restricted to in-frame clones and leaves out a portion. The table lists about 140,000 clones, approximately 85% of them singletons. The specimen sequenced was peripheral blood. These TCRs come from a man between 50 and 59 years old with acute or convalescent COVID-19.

The CDR3 nucleotides are TGTGCCAGCAGCCGGACACCAACTAATGAAAAACTGTTTTTT. It yields the protein CASSRTPTNEKLFF. V and J are TRBV6-5 and TRBJ1-4, with D possibly being TRBD1 (5 bases). Germline CDR1 is MNHEY and CDR2 is SVGAGI. The CDR3 is made up of 14 amino acids. Trimming took 6 bases from V and 0 from J, leaving 8 bases between them.

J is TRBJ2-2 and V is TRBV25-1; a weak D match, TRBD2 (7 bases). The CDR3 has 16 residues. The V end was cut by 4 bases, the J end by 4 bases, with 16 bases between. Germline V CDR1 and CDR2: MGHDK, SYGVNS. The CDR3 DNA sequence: TGTGCCAGCAGTGCCATCCGGGGGGCTGGCACCGGGGAGCTGTTTTTT. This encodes CASSAIRGAGTGELFF.

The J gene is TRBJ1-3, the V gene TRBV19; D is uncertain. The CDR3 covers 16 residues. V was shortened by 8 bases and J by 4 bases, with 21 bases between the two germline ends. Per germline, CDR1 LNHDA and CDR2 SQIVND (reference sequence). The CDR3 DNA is TGTGCCAGTCGGGGTTTGCGGGGATCCTCCGGAAACACCATATATTTT. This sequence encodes CASRGLRGSSGNTIYF.

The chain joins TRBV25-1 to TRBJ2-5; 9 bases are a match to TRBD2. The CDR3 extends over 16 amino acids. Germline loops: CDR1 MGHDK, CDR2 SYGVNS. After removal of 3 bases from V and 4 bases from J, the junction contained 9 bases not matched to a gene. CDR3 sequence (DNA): TGTGCCAGCAGTGACCCCGGGACTAGCTTTCGAGAGACCCAGTACTTC. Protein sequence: CASSDPGTSFRETQYF. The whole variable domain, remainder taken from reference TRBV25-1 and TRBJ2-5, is EADIYQTPRYLVIGTGKKITLECSQTMGHDKMYWYQQDPGMELHLIHYSYGVNSTEKGDLSSESTVSRIRTEHFPLTLESARPSHTSQYLCASSDPGTSFRETQYFGPGTRLLVL.

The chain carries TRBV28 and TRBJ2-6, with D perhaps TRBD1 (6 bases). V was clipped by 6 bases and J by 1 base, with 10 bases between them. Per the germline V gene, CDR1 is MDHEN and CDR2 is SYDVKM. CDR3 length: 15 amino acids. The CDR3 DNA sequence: TGTGCCAGCAGATCCAGGGGATCTGGGGCCAACGTCCTGACTTTC. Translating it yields CASRSRGSGANVLTF.

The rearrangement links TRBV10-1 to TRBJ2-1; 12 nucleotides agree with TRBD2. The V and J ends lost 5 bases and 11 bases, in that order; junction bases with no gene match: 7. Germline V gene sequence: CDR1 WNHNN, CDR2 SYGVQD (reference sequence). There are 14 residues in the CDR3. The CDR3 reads CASSRTSGEPQQFF. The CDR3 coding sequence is TGCGCCAGCAGTAGGACTAGCGGGGAACCTCAGCAGTTCTTC.

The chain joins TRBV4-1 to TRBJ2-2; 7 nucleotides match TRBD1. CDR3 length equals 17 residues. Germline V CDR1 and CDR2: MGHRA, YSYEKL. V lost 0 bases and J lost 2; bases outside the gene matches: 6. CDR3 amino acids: CASSQEDRTGNTGELFF. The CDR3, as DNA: TGCGCCAGCAGCCAAGAGGACCGGACAGGAAACACCGGGGAGCTGTTTTTT.

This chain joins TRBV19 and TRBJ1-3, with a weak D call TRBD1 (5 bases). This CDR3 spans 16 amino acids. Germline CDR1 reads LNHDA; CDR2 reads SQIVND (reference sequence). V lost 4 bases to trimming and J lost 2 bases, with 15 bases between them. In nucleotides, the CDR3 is TGTGCCAGTAGTACCTCACAGGAGAATCCTGGAAACACCATATATTTT. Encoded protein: CASSTSQENPGNTIYF.

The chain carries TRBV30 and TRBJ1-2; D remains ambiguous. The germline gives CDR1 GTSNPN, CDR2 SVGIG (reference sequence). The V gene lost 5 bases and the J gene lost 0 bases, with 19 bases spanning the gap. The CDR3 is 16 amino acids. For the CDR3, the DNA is TGTGCCTGGGAGAGGGTCTTTTGGGAGGCTAACTATGGCTACACCTTC. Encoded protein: CAWERVFWEANYGYTF.

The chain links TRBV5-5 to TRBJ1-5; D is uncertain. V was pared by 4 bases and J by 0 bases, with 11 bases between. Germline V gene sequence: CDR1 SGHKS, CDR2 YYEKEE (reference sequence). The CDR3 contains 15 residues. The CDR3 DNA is TGTGCCAGCAGCGGAGGCATGTATAGCAATCAGCCCCAGCATTTT. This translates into CASSGGMYSNQPQHF.

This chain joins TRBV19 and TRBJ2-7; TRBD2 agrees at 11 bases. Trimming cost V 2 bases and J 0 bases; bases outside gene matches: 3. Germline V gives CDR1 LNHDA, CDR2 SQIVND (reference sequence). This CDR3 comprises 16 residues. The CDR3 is CASSIRTSGSSYEQYF. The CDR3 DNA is TGTGCCAGTAGTATAAGAACTAGCGGGAGCTCCTACGAGCAGTACTTC.

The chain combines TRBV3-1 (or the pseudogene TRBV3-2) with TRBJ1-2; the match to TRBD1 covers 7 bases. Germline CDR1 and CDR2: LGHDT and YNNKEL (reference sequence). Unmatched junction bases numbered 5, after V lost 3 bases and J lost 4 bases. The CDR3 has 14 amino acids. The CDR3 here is CASSQTGQTYGYTF. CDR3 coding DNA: TGTGCCAGCAGCCAGACGGGACAGACCTATGGCTACACCTTC.